Sequencing of this T cell receptor beta chain was carried out in a study of vaccination and CD4 T cells after COVID-19. Study-wide background: Several convalescent cases were mild and one was severe, and all had been SARS-CoV-2 positive by nasal swab PCR.

Points from the study as a whole: The study examined relatively few convalescent patients and included no early post-infection timepoints.

At the Johns Hopkins FTIC core, DNA taken from cultured CD4+ T cells was sequenced by way of the Oncomine TCR Beta short-read assay. Using its own MiXCR run on the PCR reads, TCRdb lists one record per CDR3 protein. The sample contains tens of thousands of distinct CDR3 sequences, approximately 32% of which appear only once. Specified time point: late sampling 161 to 241 days after vaccination in three convalescent patients. As for treatment: roughly 10-day PBMC culture with coronavirus spike peptide pools or control peptides (ViraFEST assay). V gave up 0 bases and J gave up 4 bases, with 15 bases separating them. The CDR3 contains 16 residues. Germline CDR1 is LGHNA and CDR2 is YNFKEQ. Notes on this clonotype: What it binds is unknown.

This material consisted of CD4+ T cells from blood, cultured in vitro, taken about 7 months after SARS-CoV-2 vaccination. The TCR sequence derives from a human donor who had recovered from COVID-19. V usage is TRBV4-2 and J usage is TRBJ1-2; TRBD1 might be the D (6 bases). CDR3 sequence reads: CASSQDSGGASYGYTF. CDR3 bases: TGTGCCAGCAGCCAAGACTCTGGGGGGGCTTCCTATGGCTACACCTTC.